This T cell receptor (beta chain) appears in the sequencing data of a study of blood T cell repertoires in COVID-19. The CDR3 contains 15 residues. CDR1 and CDR2 from the germline V gene are SGDLS and YYNGEE. Unmatched junction bases numbered 7, after V lost 4 bases and J lost 1 base. Using immunoSEQ multiplex PCR, the repertoire was profiled, and TCRdb retains in-frame clones only, with some absent. This table has 150,000 to 200,000 clones, approximately 80% appearing once. J is TRBJ2-7 and V is TRBV9; 8 bases fit TRBD2. Sample: peripheral blood. The receptor was isolated from a woman over 75 with acute or convalescent COVID-19. CDR3 bases: TGTGCCAGCAGCCCCGGGGGGGGGTTATCCTACGAGCAGTACTTC. Protein: CASSPGGGLSYEQYF.